This T cell receptor beta chain was found in a study of OX40 agonist ivuxolimab in advanced cancers. For the study at large: Prior therapy, whether anti-PD-1, anti-PD-L1 or anti-CTLA-4, was allowed, and 35% to 40% had some.

The V and J ends lost 3 bases and 6 bases respectively, with 18 bases between them. Germline V lookup: CDR1 SGHRS, CDR2 YFSETQ. There are 15 residues in the CDR3. Measured with immunoSEQ multiplex PCR; TCRdb has only the in-frame clones, and not every one. This table holds 95,000 to 150,000 clones, about 94% found once. As regards this clone: Antigen specificity is unknown.

Points from the study as a whole: CD4+ and CD8+ blood T cells expanded clonally by week 6 at 0.1 to 3.0 mg/kg.

The specimen was CD4+ or CD8+ T cells sorted from blood, collected in a trial of the OX40 agonist ivuxolimab. This receptor was taken from an adult with an advanced solid tumor such as melanoma, head and neck, liver or kidney cancer. The chain links TRBV5-1 to TRBJ1-1, with D possibly being TRBD1 (6 bases). The CDR3 sequence is CASSSSGGATSEAFF. CDR3 sequence (DNA): TGCGCCAGCAGCTCATCTGGGGGCGCGACTTCTGAAGCTTTCTTT.